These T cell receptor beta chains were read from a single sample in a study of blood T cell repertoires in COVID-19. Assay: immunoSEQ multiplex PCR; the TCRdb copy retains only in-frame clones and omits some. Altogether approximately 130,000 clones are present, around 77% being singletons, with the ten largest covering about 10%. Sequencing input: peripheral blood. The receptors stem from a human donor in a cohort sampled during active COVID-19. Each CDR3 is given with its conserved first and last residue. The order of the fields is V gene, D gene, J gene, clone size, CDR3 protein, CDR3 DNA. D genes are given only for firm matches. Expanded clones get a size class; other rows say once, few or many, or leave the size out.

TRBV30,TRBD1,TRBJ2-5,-,CAWGQGVGTQYF,TGTGCCTGGGGACAGGGGGTTGGGACCCAGTACTTC
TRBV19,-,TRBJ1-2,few,CASTPLGVQGKNYGYTF,TGTGCCAGTACCCCCCTCGGCGTCCAGGGGAAAAACTATGGCTACACCTTC
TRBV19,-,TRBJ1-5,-,CASSGGDSNNQPQHF,TGTGCCAGTAGCGGGGGGGATTCCAACAATCAGCCCCAGCATTTT
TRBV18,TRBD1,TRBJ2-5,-,CASSPDRATDYQETQYF,TGTGCCAGCTCTCCAGACAGGGCCACGGACTACCAAGAGACCCAGTACTTC
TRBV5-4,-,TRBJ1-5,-,CASSSQSGNQPQHF,TGTGCCAGCAGCTCACAGTCAGGCAATCAGCCCCAGCATTTT
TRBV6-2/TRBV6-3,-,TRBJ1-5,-,CASSKQGEVSNQPQHF,TGTGCCAGCAGTAAGCAGGGCGAGGTTAGCAATCAGCCCCAGCATTTT
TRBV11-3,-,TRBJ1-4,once,CASRSGGREDEKLFF,TGTGCCAGCAGATCGGGGGGGAGAGAGGATGAAAAACTGTTTTTT
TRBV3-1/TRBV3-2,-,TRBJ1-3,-,CASSPETAYSGNTIYF,TGTGCCAGCAGCCCCGAGACAGCCTACTCTGGAAACACCATATATTTT
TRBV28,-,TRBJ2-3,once,CASSLGSGGAGDTQYF,TGTGCCAGCAGTTTAGGATCGGGGGGCGCAGGGGATACGCAGTATTTT
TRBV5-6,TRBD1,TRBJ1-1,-,CASSFRGPDTEAFF,TGTGCCAGCAGCTTCAGGGGGCCGGACACTGAAGCTTTCTTT
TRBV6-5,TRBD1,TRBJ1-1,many,CASSYSGQGRRTEAFF,TGTGCCAGCAGTTACTCGGGACAGGGGAGGCGTACTGAAGCTTTCTTT
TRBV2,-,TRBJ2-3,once,CASSDAPGAPPLYF,TGTGCCAGCAGTGACGCACCAGGGGCCCCCCCTCTGTATTTT
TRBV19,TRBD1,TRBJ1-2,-,CASSSVQGAYGYTF,TGTGCCAGTAGTAGCGTACAGGGGGCGTATGGCTACACCTTC